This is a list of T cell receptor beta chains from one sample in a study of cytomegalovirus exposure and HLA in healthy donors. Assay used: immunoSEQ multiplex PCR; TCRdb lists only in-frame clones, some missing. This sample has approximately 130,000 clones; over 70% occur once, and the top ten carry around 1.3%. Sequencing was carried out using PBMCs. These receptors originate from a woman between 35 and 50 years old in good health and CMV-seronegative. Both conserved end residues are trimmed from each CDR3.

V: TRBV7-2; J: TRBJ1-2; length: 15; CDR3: ASSLLTTGVTDYGYT
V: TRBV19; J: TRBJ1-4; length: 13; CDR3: ASRRRGTTNEKLF
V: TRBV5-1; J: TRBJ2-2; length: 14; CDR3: ASSLLQTGNTGELF
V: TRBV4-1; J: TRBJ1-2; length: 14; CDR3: ASSPRGRGEDDGYT
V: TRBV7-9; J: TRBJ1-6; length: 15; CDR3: SSSSQTSGTGTSPLH
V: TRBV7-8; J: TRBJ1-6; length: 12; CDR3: ASSLDSNNSPLH
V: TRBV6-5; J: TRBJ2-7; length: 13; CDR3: ASSLAGLTSYEQY
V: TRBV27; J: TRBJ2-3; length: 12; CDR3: ASSLGRSTDTQY
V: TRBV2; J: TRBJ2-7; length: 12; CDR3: ASTPEIPTYEQY
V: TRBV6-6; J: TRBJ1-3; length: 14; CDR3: ASSYSRQQTGNTIY
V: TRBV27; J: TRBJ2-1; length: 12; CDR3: AARGTGHYNEQF
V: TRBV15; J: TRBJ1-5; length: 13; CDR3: ATSGGTGSNQPQH
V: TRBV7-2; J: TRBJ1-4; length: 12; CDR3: ASSSRSEGEKLF
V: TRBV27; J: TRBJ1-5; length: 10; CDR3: ASSFFNQPQH
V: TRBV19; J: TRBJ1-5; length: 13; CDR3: ASTYAGWSNQPQH
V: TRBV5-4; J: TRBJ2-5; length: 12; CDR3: ASSTDSVRETQY
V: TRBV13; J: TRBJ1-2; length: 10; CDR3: AARAGGDGYT
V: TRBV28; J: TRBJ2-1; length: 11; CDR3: ASSFYRGSEQF
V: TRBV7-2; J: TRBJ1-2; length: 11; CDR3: ASSPQANYGYT
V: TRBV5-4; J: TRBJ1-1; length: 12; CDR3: ASSQSPGNTEAF
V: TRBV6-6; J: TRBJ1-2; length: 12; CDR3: ASSRTGGREGYT
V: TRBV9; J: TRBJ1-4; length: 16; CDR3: ASSVGQGAGATNEKLF
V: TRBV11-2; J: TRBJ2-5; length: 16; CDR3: ASSLDLRGARWEETQY
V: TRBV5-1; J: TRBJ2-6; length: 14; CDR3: ASSLVTVRGANVLT
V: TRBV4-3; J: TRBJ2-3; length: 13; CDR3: ASSQEQGALGTQY
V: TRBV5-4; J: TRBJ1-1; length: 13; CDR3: ASSLGRGNRDEAF
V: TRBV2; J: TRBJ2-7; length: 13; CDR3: ASRPWSAGGGEQY
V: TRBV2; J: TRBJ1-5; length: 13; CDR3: ASSKEGLSNQPQH
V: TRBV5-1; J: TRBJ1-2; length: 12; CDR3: ASSLGDRAYGYT
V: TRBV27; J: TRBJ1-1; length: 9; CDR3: ASRSNSEAF
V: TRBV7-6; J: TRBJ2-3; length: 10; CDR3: ACSLWADTQY
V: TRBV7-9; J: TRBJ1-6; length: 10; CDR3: ASSFRVPPLH
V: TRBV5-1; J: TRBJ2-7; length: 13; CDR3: ASSLVQEVSYEQY
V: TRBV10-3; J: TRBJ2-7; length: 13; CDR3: AIRRGQESEYEQY
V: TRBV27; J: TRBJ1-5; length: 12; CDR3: ASRLDRPNQPQH